The rows below give T cell receptor beta chains drawn from one sample of a study of cytomegalovirus exposure and HLA in healthy donors. This table comes from immunoSEQ multiplex PCR, and its TCRdb copy is limited to in-frame clones, with some not included. The sample includes over 150,000 clones, about 80% of them seen just once. Sequenced input: PBMCs. The receptor source for this set is a man aged 18 to 29 in good health and CMV-seropositive. CDR3s include the opening cysteine and the closing phenylalanine or tryptophan. The order of the fields is J gene, D gene, clone size, V gene, CDR3 protein, CDR3 DNA. D genes are given only for firm matches. Expanded clones get a size class; other rows say once, few or many, or leave the size out.

j_gene: TRBJ1-3
d_gene: NA
abundance: NA
v_gene: TRBV27
CDR3aa: CASSLHSGNTIYF
CDR3nt: TGTGCCAGCAGTTTACACTCTGGAAACACCATATATTTT

j_gene: TRBJ1-2
d_gene: NA
abundance: NA
v_gene: TRBV25-1
CDR3aa: CASIDRNRVAYGYTF
CDR3nt: TGTGCCAGCATAGACAGAAACAGGGTTGCCTATGGCTACACCTTC

j_gene: TRBJ2-7
d_gene: TRBD1
abundance: NA
v_gene: TRBV15
CDR3aa: CATSRDRGQYEQYF
CDR3nt: TGTGCCACCAGCCGGGACAGGGGCCAATACGAGCAGTACTTC

j_gene: TRBJ1-4
d_gene: TRBD1
abundance: NA
v_gene: TRBV14
CDR3aa: CASTPGGQLNEKLFF
CDR3nt: TGTGCCAGCACCCCAGGGGGGCAGCTTAATGAAAAACTGTTTTTT

j_gene: TRBJ2-3
d_gene: NA
abundance: NA
v_gene: TRBV10-2
CDR3aa: CASSEWSVTDTQYF
CDR3nt: TGCGCCAGCAGTGAGTGGAGCGTCACAGATACGCAGTATTTT

j_gene: TRBJ2-1
d_gene: NA
abundance: NA
v_gene: TRBV15
CDR3aa: CAIPLAGGTYNEQFF
CDR3nt: TGTGCCATCCCTCTGGCAGGGGGGACTTACAATGAGCAGTTCTTC

j_gene: TRBJ1-1
d_gene: NA
abundance: NA
v_gene: TRBV30
CDR3aa: CAWGLVNTEAFF
CDR3nt: TGTGCCTGGGGACTCGTGAACACTGAAGCTTTCTTT

j_gene: TRBJ2-3
d_gene: NA
abundance: NA
v_gene: TRBV7-9
CDR3aa: CSSSDSLSGADTQYF
CDR3nt: TGTTCCAGCAGCGACAGTCTATCAGGGGCAGATACGCAGTATTTT

j_gene: TRBJ1-1
d_gene: NA
abundance: NA
v_gene: TRBV4-1
CDR3aa: CASSQPGTLSGAFF
CDR3nt: TGCGCCAGCAGCCAGCCCGGGACACTATCGGGAGCTTTCTTT

j_gene: TRBJ2-2
d_gene: NA
abundance: NA
v_gene: TRBV9
CDR3aa: CASSVGRAARNTGELFF
CDR3nt: TGTGCCAGCAGCGTAGGTCGAGCGGCGAGAAACACCGGGGAGCTGTTTTTT

j_gene: TRBJ1-2
d_gene: TRBD1
abundance: NA
v_gene: TRBV18
CDR3aa: CASSPVDREGGYTF
CDR3nt: TGTGCCAGCTCACCCGTCGACAGGGAAGGTGGCTACACCTTC

j_gene: TRBJ2-1
d_gene: TRBD2
abundance: NA
v_gene: TRBV4-3
CDR3aa: CASSLLEGEGLAGEPYNEQFF
CDR3nt: TGCGCCAGCAGCCTCCTTGAGGGGGAGGGACTAGCGGGGGAACCCTACAATGAGCAGTTCTTC

j_gene: TRBJ2-7
d_gene: NA
abundance: few
v_gene: TRBV6-5
CDR3aa: CASSEEGVTYEQYF
CDR3nt: TGTGCCAGCAGTGAAGAAGGGGTCACCTACGAGCAGTACTTC

j_gene: TRBJ2-7
d_gene: TRBD2
abundance: NA
v_gene: TRBV19
CDR3aa: CASSIDGGGSYEQYF
CDR3nt: TGTGCCAGTAGTATAGATGGCGGGGGCTCCTACGAGCAGTACTTC

j_gene: TRBJ2-1
d_gene: NA
abundance: few
v_gene: TRBV7-2
CDR3aa: CASSLELPSLFF
CDR3nt: TGTGCCAGCAGCTTAGAGCTCCCCTCACTGTTCTTC

j_gene: TRBJ1-4
d_gene: NA
abundance: NA
v_gene: TRBV6-5
CDR3aa: CASSYSGAATNEKLFF
CDR3nt: TGTGCCAGCAGTTACTCTGGAGCTGCAACTAATGAAAAACTGTTTTTT

j_gene: TRBJ2-7
d_gene: NA
abundance: NA
v_gene: TRBV18
CDR3aa: CASSLDRGSYEQYF
CDR3nt: TGTGCCAGCTCACTGGACAGAGGCTCCTACGAGCAGTACTTC

j_gene: TRBJ2-2
d_gene: NA
abundance: NA
v_gene: TRBV14
CDR3aa: CASSLLYIRNTGELFF
CDR3nt: TGTGCCAGCAGCCTCCTCTATATTAGGAACACCGGGGAGCTGTTTTTT

j_gene: TRBJ1-1
d_gene: NA
abundance: NA
v_gene: TRBV19
CDR3aa: CASRRERGEAFF
CDR3nt: TGTGCCAGTAGAAGGGAAAGGGGTGAAGCTTTCTTT

j_gene: TRBJ2-7
d_gene: TRBD1
abundance: NA
v_gene: TRBV7-9
CDR3aa: CASSAGTGYHEQYF
CDR3nt: TGTGCCAGCAGCGCCGGGACAGGGTACCACGAGCAGTACTTC

j_gene: TRBJ2-7
d_gene: TRBD2
abundance: few
v_gene: TRBV5-4
CDR3aa: CASSLSSGGYEQYF
CDR3nt: TGTGCCAGCAGCTTGTCTAGCGGGGGGTACGAGCAGTACTTC

j_gene: TRBJ1-2
d_gene: NA
abundance: NA
v_gene: TRBV6-5
CDR3aa: CASSLSGARGYGYTF
CDR3nt: TGTGCCAGCAGTTTATCAGGGGCCAGGGGCTATGGCTACACCTTC

j_gene: TRBJ2-3
d_gene: TRBD2
abundance: NA
v_gene: TRBV5-1
CDR3aa: CASSLASRGGTDTQYF
CDR3nt: TGCGCCAGCAGCTTGGCCTCTCGGGGGGGCACAGATACGCAGTATTTT

j_gene: TRBJ2-3
d_gene: TRBD2
abundance: NA
v_gene: TRBV7-9
CDR3aa: CASSPRGGETDTQYF
CDR3nt: TGTGCCAGCAGCCCGCGGGGAGGGGAAACAGATACGCAGTATTTT

j_gene: TRBJ1-5
d_gene: NA
abundance: NA
v_gene: TRBV9
CDR3aa: CASSGPGQGNQPQHF
CDR3nt: TGTGCCAGCAGCGGCCCGGGGCAGGGGAATCAGCCCCAGCATTTT

j_gene: TRBJ1-2
d_gene: TRBD1
abundance: NA
v_gene: TRBV5-1
CDR3aa: CASSPDRVAGYTF
CDR3nt: TGCGCCAGCAGCCCGGACAGGGTCGCCGGCTACACCTTC

j_gene: TRBJ2-3
d_gene: NA
abundance: NA
v_gene: TRBV4-1
CDR3aa: CASSQASSTDTQYF
CDR3nt: TGCGCCAGCAGCCAAGCGTCTTCCACAGATACGCAGTATTTT

j_gene: TRBJ2-3
d_gene: NA
abundance: once
v_gene: TRBV19
CDR3aa: CASSNGLEITDTQYF
CDR3nt: TGTGCCAGTAGTAACGGTCTGGAGATCACAGATACGCAGTATTTT

j_gene: TRBJ2-1
d_gene: TRBD2
abundance: NA
v_gene: TRBV7-8
CDR3aa: CASSLGLAAYNEQFF
CDR3nt: TGTGCCAGCAGCCTCGGACTAGCGGCCTACAATGAGCAGTTCTTC

j_gene: TRBJ1-2
d_gene: TRBD1
abundance: NA
v_gene: TRBV10-3
CDR3aa: CAIAQPTGDRYGYTF
CDR3nt: TGTGCCATCGCGCAACCAACAGGGGATCGCTATGGCTACACCTTC

j_gene: TRBJ2-3
d_gene: TRBD2
abundance: NA
v_gene: TRBV2
CDR3aa: CASRLAGVSDTQYF
CDR3nt: TGTGCCAGCAGACTAGCGGGAGTCTCAGATACGCAGTATTTT

j_gene: TRBJ1-1
d_gene: TRBD1
abundance: NA
v_gene: TRBV23-1
CDR3aa: CASSHPGQAGTEAFF
CDR3nt: TGCGCCAGCAGTCACCCTGGACAGGCGGGGACTGAAGCTTTCTTT

j_gene: TRBJ1-5
d_gene: NA
abundance: NA
v_gene: TRBV19
CDR3aa: CASNEFSNQPQHF
CDR3nt: TGTGCCAGTAATGAGTTTTCCAATCAGCCCCAGCATTTT

j_gene: TRBJ2-1
d_gene: TRBD2
abundance: NA
v_gene: TRBV19
CDR3aa: CASSILAGEGEQFF
CDR3nt: TGTGCCAGTAGCATACTAGCGGGAGAGGGTGAGCAGTTCTTC

j_gene: TRBJ2-7
d_gene: TRBD1
abundance: few
v_gene: TRBV9
CDR3aa: CASSVHGTGVDEQYF
CDR3nt: TGTGCCAGCAGCGTCCACGGGACAGGGGTGGACGAGCAGTACTTC

j_gene: TRBJ1-2
d_gene: NA
abundance: NA
v_gene: TRBV4-3
CDR3aa: CASSPLLDSYGYTF
CDR3nt: TGCGCCAGCAGCCCACTACTGGACAGCTATGGCTACACCTTC

j_gene: TRBJ2-7
d_gene: TRBD2
abundance: few
v_gene: TRBV19
CDR3aa: CASSISGAYEQYF
CDR3nt: TGTGCCAGTAGTATAAGCGGGGCCTACGAGCAGTACTTC

j_gene: TRBJ2-6
d_gene: TRBD1
abundance: NA
v_gene: TRBV12-5
CDR3aa: CASGTGQGLVSGANGLTF
CDR3nt: TGTGCTAGTGGTACTGGACAGGGGCTTGTCTCTGGGGCCAACGGCCTGACTTTC

j_gene: TRBJ2-3
d_gene: TRBD1
abundance: NA
v_gene: TRBV7-3
CDR3aa: CATSTGGADTQYF
CDR3nt: TGTGCCACCTCGACAGGGGGGGCAGATACGCAGTATTTT

j_gene: TRBJ2-2
d_gene: NA
abundance: NA
v_gene: TRBV5-6
CDR3aa: CASSLGGRGLTGELFF
CDR3nt: TGTGCCAGCAGCTTGGGAGGTAGGGGATTGACCGGGGAGCTGTTTTTT

j_gene: TRBJ2-3
d_gene: NA
abundance: NA
v_gene: TRBV5-1
CDR3aa: CASRDGGPHFLSAKDTQYF
CDR3nt: TGCGCCAGCAGAGACGGCGGCCCCCATTTTCTCTCCGCGAAAGATACGCAGTATTTT

j_gene: TRBJ2-5
d_gene: TRBD2
abundance: NA
v_gene: TRBV27
CDR3aa: CASSLKRGGKETQYF
CDR3nt: TGTGCCAGCAGTTTAAAACGGGGGGGGAAAGAGACCCAGTACTTC

j_gene: TRBJ2-2
d_gene: NA
abundance: NA
v_gene: TRBV5-8
CDR3aa: CASSKTGTLEGTGELFF
CDR3nt: TGTGCCAGCAGCAAAACCGGGACTCTGGAGGGCACCGGGGAGCTGTTTTTT

j_gene: TRBJ2-5
d_gene: TRBD2
abundance: NA
v_gene: TRBV9
CDR3aa: CASSVAASGTYQETQYF
CDR3nt: TGTGCCAGCAGCGTAGCTGCTAGCGGGACGTACCAAGAGACCCAGTACTTC

j_gene: TRBJ2-1
d_gene: NA
abundance: NA
v_gene: TRBV5-8
CDR3aa: CASSLGMRGSYNEQFF
CDR3nt: TGTGCCAGCAGCTTGGGTATGCGGGGCTCCTACAATGAGCAGTTCTTC

j_gene: TRBJ2-5
d_gene: NA
abundance: NA
v_gene: TRBV14
CDR3aa: CASSPSRVQETQYF
CDR3nt: TGTGCCAGCAGCCCCTCCAGGGTCCAAGAGACCCAGTACTTC

j_gene: TRBJ2-2
d_gene: TRBD1
abundance: NA
v_gene: TRBV6-1
CDR3aa: CASRPGQYTGELFF
CDR3nt: TGTGCCAGCAGACCGGGACAGTACACCGGGGAGCTGTTTTTT

j_gene: TRBJ2-5
d_gene: NA
abundance: few
v_gene: TRBV5-1
CDR3aa: CASSYRPRGEQETQYF
CDR3nt: TGCGCCAGCAGCTACCGGCCACGGGGAGAGCAAGAGACCCAGTACTTC

j_gene: TRBJ2-2
d_gene: TRBD2
abundance: NA
v_gene: TRBV10-3
CDR3aa: CAISPGLANTGELFF
CDR3nt: TGTGCCATCAGCCCGGGACTAGCCAACACCGGGGAGCTGTTTTTT

j_gene: TRBJ1-1
d_gene: NA
abundance: NA
v_gene: TRBV5-4
CDR3aa: CASSPPGVTEAFF
CDR3nt: TGTGCCAGCAGCCCACCAGGGGTGACTGAAGCTTTCTTT

j_gene: TRBJ2-2
d_gene: NA
abundance: NA
v_gene: TRBV5-6
CDR3aa: CASSRTTGRRVTGELFF
CDR3nt: TGTGCCAGCAGCCGGACCACGGGACGGAGGGTAACCGGGGAGCTGTTTTTT

j_gene: TRBJ1-2
d_gene: NA
abundance: NA
v_gene: TRBV27
CDR3aa: CASQEVGGRAYGYTF
CDR3nt: TGTGCCAGCCAAGAAGTGGGCGGGAGAGCATATGGCTACACCTTC

j_gene: TRBJ1-1
d_gene: NA
abundance: NA
v_gene: TRBV6-5
CDR3aa: CASSYGAGMNTEAFF
CDR3nt: TGTGCCAGCAGTTACGGGGCAGGTATGAACACTGAAGCTTTCTTT

j_gene: TRBJ2-2
d_gene: TRBD1
abundance: NA
v_gene: TRBV7-9
CDR3aa: CSSSLWTGAAGELFF
CDR3nt: TGTTCCAGCAGCTTATGGACAGGGGCCGCCGGGGAGCTGTTTTTT

j_gene: TRBJ2-7
d_gene: NA
abundance: NA
v_gene: TRBV14
CDR3aa: CASSPFYEQYF
CDR3nt: TGTGCCAGCAGCCCGTTCTACGAGCAGTACTTC